This passage covers 30 T cell receptor beta chains from one sample sequenced in a study of beta chain features in type 1 diabetes. Since all of the isolated RNA was reverse transcribed, expressed TCRB transcripts were what got sequenced. Some clones are missing from TCRdb's copy, which holds only in-frame ones; the method was immunoSEQ multiplex PCR. The sample shows nearly 250,000 clones, around 68% of them seen only once. The sample consisted of naive CD4+ T cells from blood. These receptors originate from a man aged 25-45 years in good health.

The V and J genes are TRBV10-2 and TRBJ1-1, with D uncertain. The CDR3 has 13 amino acids. The V end was cut by 6 bases, the J end by 0 bases, with 8 bases between. The germline CDR1 and CDR2 sequences are WSHSY and SAAADI. This chain's CDR3 is CASRDAVNTEAFF. The CDR3 DNA reads as TGCGCCAGCAGGGATGCCGTGAACACTGAAGCTTTCTTT.

The genes are TRBV7-2 and TRBJ2-5; 8 bases fit TRBD1. CDR1 is SGHTA and CDR2 is FQGNSA in the germline V gene. The length of the CDR3 is 14 residues. Germline trimming cut 5 bases from V and 2 bases from J; bases unmatched to any gene: 4. The CDR3 sequence: CASSPRTGQETQYF. As DNA, the CDR3 is TGTGCCAGCAGCCCAAGGACAGGGCAAGAGACCCAGTACTTC.

V is TRBV29-1 and J is TRBJ2-7; D perhaps matches TRBD2 (5 bases). CDR1 and CDR2 from the germline V gene are SQVTM and ANQGSEA. Deletions cut 5 bases from V and 4 bases from J, with 15 bases between. The CDR3 totals 13 residues. The CDR3 DNA follows: TGCAGCGTTTATCACGACCGCGGGTACGAGCAGTACTTC. Translated, it gives CSVYHDRGYEQYF.

The chain recombines TRBV6-1 with TRBJ2-3; 11 bases are a match to TRBD2. The ends lost 8 bases at V and 3 bases at J; junction bases unmatched: 1. Germline CDR1 MNHNS, CDR2 SASEGT. The length of the CDR3 is 13 residues. CDR3 sequence: CASRLAGTDTQYF. The DNA for the CDR3 is TGTGCCAGCCGACTAGCGGGGACAGATACGCAGTATTTT.

This clone showed up just a few times. The chain employs TRBV5-1 and TRBJ1-6; D not resolved. The CDR3 runs 15 residues. With 1 base removed from V and 7 bases from J, the gap between germline ends came to 12 bases. The germline V gene encodes CDR1 SGHRS and CDR2 YFSETQ. The CDR3 DNA is TGCGCCAGCAGCTTGCACCTGGGTGCGAATTCACCCCTCCACTTT. Residues: CASSLHLGANSPLHF.

J is TRBJ2-3 and V is TRBV15, with no clear D. From germline, CDR1 is LNHNV and CDR2 YYDKDF (reference sequence). The germline V and J ends were trimmed by 5 bases and 1 base, with 13 bases remaining between them. The CDR3 totals 15 residues. CDR3 nucleotides: TGTGCCACCAGCTCTCGGGCTACTCGCACAGATACGCAGTATTTT. Its protein is CATSSRATRTDTQYF.

This chain uses TRBV30 with TRBJ2-7; the D is unclear. Germline CDR1 and CDR2: GTSNPN and SVGIG (reference sequence). The CDR3 contains 11 residues. The V and J ends lost 2 bases and 7 bases respectively, with 9 bases between them. The CDR3 spells CAWSFFSEQYF. The CDR3 DNA is TGTGCCTGGAGTTTTTTCAGTGAGCAGTACTTC.

The chain recombines TRBV11-2 with TRBJ2-3, with D possibly matching TRBD2 (7 bases). V shed 1 base and J shed 5 bases, with 16 bases lying between them. The CDR3 is made up of 16 amino acids. The germline V gene has CDR1 SGHAT and CDR2 FQNNGV. The CDR3 sequence is CASSLARGRAEDTQYF. The CDR3 DNA reads as TGTGCCAGCAGCTTAGCTAGGGGGAGGGCCGAAGATACGCAGTATTTT. Combining the CDR3 with reference TRBV11-2 and TRBJ2-3 gives the whole variable domain EAGVAQSPRYKIIEKRQSVAFWCNPISGHATLYWYQQILGQGPKLLIQFQNNGVVDDSQLPKDRFSAERLKGVDSTLKIQPAKLEDSAVYLCASSLARGRAEDTQYFGPGTRLTVL.

V usage is TRBV14 and J usage is TRBJ2-1; no firm D call. Germline values: CDR1 SGHDN, CDR2 FVKESK. The V end was cut by 1 base, the J end by 10 bases, with 8 bases between. The CDR3 totals 12 residues. CDR3 bases: TGTGCCAGCAGCCAAGGACGACGCGAGCAGTTCTTC. It yields the protein CASSQGRREQFF.

The chain employs TRBV9 and TRBJ2-5, with D perhaps assigned TRBD1 or TRBD2 (5 bases each). The V gene lost 3 bases and the J gene lost 5 bases, with 14 bases spanning the gap. The CDR3 totals 14 residues. Per germline, CDR1 SGDLS and CDR2 YYNGEE. The CDR3 region is CASSALGREETQYF. The CDR3 region has the DNA TGTGCCAGCAGCGCCCTAGGCAGGGAGGAGACCCAGTACTTC.

The V and J genes are TRBV30 and TRBJ1-1; D is uncertain. V was cut by 0 bases and J by 0 bases, with 11 bases left in between. Germline lookup yields CDR1 GTSNPN and CDR2 SVGIG (reference sequence). The CDR3 totals 15 residues. CDR3 region: CAWSVRRVMNTEAFF. CDR3 DNA: TGTGCCTGGAGTGTACGTCGGGTTATGAACACTGAAGCTTTCTTT.

V usage is TRBV9 and J usage is TRBJ1-2; D is uncertain. V was trimmed by 0 bases and J by 8 bases, leaving 14 bases between them. This CDR3 comprises 14 residues. Per germline, CDR1 SGDLS and CDR2 YYNGEE. The CDR3 nucleotides read TGTGCCAGCAGCGTAGCCGGCCTAACACGGGGCTACACCTTC. It encodes CASSVAGLTRGYTF.

On this clone: Other DNA sequences in the same sample also yield this CDR3. The CDR3 protein is CASSLETGELFF. In DNA form, the CDR3 reads TGTGCCAGCAGCTTAGAAACCGGGGAGCTGTTTTTT. The V gene is TRBV7-2, the J gene TRBJ2-2; D is unclear. The CDR3 totals 12 residues. The germline V gene has CDR1 SGHTA and CDR2 FQGNSA. V lost 1 base, J lost 5 bases, and 2 bases lay in between.

This clone was seen a single time. The V and J genes are TRBV2 and TRBJ2-3, with TRBD1 matching 10 bases. V was clipped by 11 bases and J by 2 bases; unmatched bases: 7. Germline-derived CDR1 and CDR2 are SNHLY and FYNNEI. CDR3 length equals 14 residues. The CDR3 loop is CAGRDRGYTDTQYF. Here the CDR3 DNA reads TGTGCCGGAAGGGACAGGGGATACACAGATACGCAGTATTTT.

This clone was detected only once. The V gene is TRBV10-3, the J gene TRBJ1-6; 10 nucleotides match TRBD1. With V trimmed by 6 bases and J by 8 bases, 7 bases remained unmatched. CDR3 length equals 15 residues. Germline V CDR1 and CDR2: ENHRY, SYGVKD. CDR3 DNA sequence: TGTGCCATCAGCACCGACAGGGGGCGAGATTCACCCCTCCACTTT. Protein sequence: CAISTDRGRDSPLHF.

CDR3 sequence: CASSDQGTFYGYTF. CDR3 nucleotide sequence: TGTGCCAGCAGCGACCAGGGGACTTTCTATGGCTACACCTTC. V gene TRBV7-9 combines with J gene TRBJ1-2; D might be TRBD1 (6 bases). This CDR3 has 14 residues. Trimming cost V 5 bases and J 4 bases, with 14 bases left between them. Germline-derived CDR1 and CDR2 are SEHNR and FQNEAQ (reference sequence).

This clone was recorded a few times. The V and J genes are TRBV4-3 and TRBJ1-2; D unresolved. Looked up from germline, CDR1 is LGHNA and CDR2 is YSLEER. This CDR3 has 13 amino acids. V was shortened by 3 bases and J by 8 bases, with 13 bases between the two germline ends. The CDR3 loop is CASSQPDGRGYTF. CDR3 DNA: TGCGCCAGCAGCCAGCCTGACGGCCGCGGCTACACCTTC.

The V gene is TRBV30, the J gene TRBJ1-1, with TRBD1 identical over 7 bases. The CDR3 sequence is 14 residues long. Germline loops: CDR1 GTSNPN, CDR2 SVGIG (reference sequence). J lost 0 bases, V lost 3 bases, and 4 bases had no gene match. This CDR3 reads CAWSIQGMNTEAFF. DNA of the CDR3: TGTGCCTGGAGCATACAGGGGATGAACACTGAAGCTTTCTTT.

The rearrangement joins TRBV30 to TRBJ1-6; 8 nucleotides match TRBD1. V trimming: 5 bases; J trimming: 9 bases; junction bases outside the gene matches: 18. The CDR3 length is 17 residues. Germline values: CDR1 GTSNPN, CDR2 SVGIG (reference sequence). CDR3 DNA: TGTGCCTGGGCGAGGACAGGGAGTAGGGCAGTCCTTTCACCCCTCCACTTT. Amino acids: CAWARTGSRAVLSPLHF.

The genes are TRBV29-1 and TRBJ1-5; 7 bases match TRBD1. V gave up 5 bases and J gave up 6 bases; unmatched junction bases: 7. This CDR3 contains 13 residues. Germline values: CDR1 SQVTM, CDR2 ANQGSEA. Here the CDR3 DNA reads TGCAGCGTTAGCCAGGGGGATGGTCAGCCCCAGCATTTT. Its translation is CSVSQGDGQPQHF.

The V gene is TRBV2, the J gene TRBJ2-1; perhaps TRBD1 as D (6 bases). V lost 3 bases to trimming and J lost 1 base, with 10 bases between them. The CDR3 contains 15 residues. Germline V gene lookup returns CDR1 SNHLY and CDR2 FYNNEI. CDR3 loop: CASSEIRGSYNEQFF. The CDR3, as DNA: TGTGCCAGCAGTGAGATTAGGGGGTCCTACAATGAGCAGTTCTTC.

CDR3 nucleotides: TGCGCCAGCAGATATTTGGGCTTCCAAGCAGATACGCAGTATTTT. It is translated as CASRYLGFQADTQYF. The V call is TRBV5-1, the J call TRBJ2-3; D call uncertain. The CDR3 has 15 amino acids. The germline V gene encodes CDR1 SGHRS and CDR2 YFSETQ. V lost 5 bases to trimming and J lost 4 bases, with 17 bases between them.

This clone was seen a single time. The chain couples TRBV11-2 to TRBJ2-7; weak D call: TRBD2 (6 bases). The CDR3 sequence is 12 residues long. Trimming took off 1 base at V and 7 bases at J, with 8 bases between the two ends. Germline loops: CDR1 SGHAT, CDR2 FQNNGV. CDR3 bases: TGTGCCAGCAGCTTAGCCGGGGGAGAGCAGTACTTC. This sequence encodes CASSLAGGEQYF.

As concerns this clone: Mismatch with germline at one junction end may stem from a read error. The rearrangement links TRBV6-9 to TRBJ2-7; D unresolved. This CDR3 is built from 8 residues. CDR1 is MNHGY and CDR2 is SVAAGI in the germline V gene. The CDR3 reads CASSYWSF. The DNA for the CDR3 is TGTGCCAGCAGTTATTGGTCCTTC.

This chain joins TRBV29-1 and TRBJ2-1; 7 nucleotides line up with TRBD2. CDR3 size: 14 residues. CDR1 SQVTM and CDR2 ANQGSEA come from the germline V gene. With 7 bases clipped from V and 6 bases from J, the junction kept 12 bases outside the gene matches. CDR3 in DNA: TGCAGCGCCCAAAAGCTCACTAGCGCCAATGAGCAGTTCTTC. Its translation is CSAQKLTSANEQFF.

The gene calls are TRBV30 and TRBJ2-1; TRBD2 matches at 8 bases. This CDR3 spans 13 amino acids. The germline CDR1 and CDR2 sequences are GTSNPN and SVGIG (reference sequence). Germline trimming cut 7 bases from V and 4 bases from J; bases unmatched to any gene: 6. The CDR3 region has the DNA TGTGCCTTCCTAAGCGGGAGTTACAATGAGCAGTTCTTC. This codes for CAFLSGSYNEQFF.

The CDR3 DNA follows: TGTGCCAGTAGCGACAATACTGGGGCCAACGTCCTGACTTTC. Translated, it gives CASSDNTGANVLTF. J is TRBJ2-6 and V is TRBV19; D is unresolved. V was clipped by 6 bases and J by 2 bases, with 8 bases between them. This CDR3 is built from 14 residues. Germline assignment: CDR1 LNHDA and CDR2 SQIVND (reference sequence).

This chain links TRBV30 with TRBJ2-3, with 9 bases fitting TRBD2. There are 15 residues in the CDR3. V lost 2 bases, J lost 4 bases, and 7 bases stayed unmatched. Germline CDR1 and CDR2: GTSNPN and SVGIG (reference sequence). CDR3 DNA: TGTGCCTGGAGTCGGAGCGGGAGGAGCCCAGATACGCAGTATTTT. Its protein product is CAWSRSGRSPDTQYF. The full variable domain, with the rest looked up from reference TRBV30 and TRBJ2-3, is SQTIHQWPATLVQPVGSPLSLECTVEGTSNPNLYWYRQAAGRGLQLLFYSVGIGQISSEVPQNLSASRPQDRQFILSSKKLLLSDSGFYLCAWSRSGRSPDTQYFGPGTRLTVL.

CDR3 in DNA: TGTGCCTCAGCTCGGACAGCGTACAATGAGCAGTTCTTC. Translation: CASARTAYNEQFF. This sequence joins TRBV14 and TRBJ2-1; maybe TRBD1 (6 bases). Germline V CDR1 and CDR2: SGHDN, FVKESK. This CDR3 has 13 amino acids. The V gene lost 11 bases and the J gene lost 4 bases, with 15 bases spanning the gap. The complete variable domain, with remaining parts taken from reference TRBV14 and TRBJ2-1, reads EAGVTQFPSHSVIEKGQTVTLRCDPISGHDNLYWYRRVMGKEIKFLLHFVKESKQDESGMPNNRFLAERTGGTYSTLKVQPAELEDSGVYFCASARTAYNEQFFGPGTRLTVL.

The chain joins TRBV23-1 to TRBJ1-5; D is ambiguous. TRBV23-1 is assigned to the ORF class and has an uncertain function. The CDR3 is made up of 15 amino acids. The V and J ends lost 0 bases and 5 bases respectively, with 11 bases between them. DNA of the CDR3: TGCGCCAGCAGTCAATCCGGACCGAGCGATCAGCCCCAGCATTTT. Translating gives CASSQSGPSDQPQHF.